This T cell receptor beta chain was profiled in a study of cytomegalovirus exposure and HLA in healthy donors. Overall study: Around 80 million unique TCRs from HLA-typed donors were held in an early data release. Notes on the study in general: Most CMV-associated TCR beta chains were later found to appear HLA-restricted.

The PCR made use of 60 Vbeta and 13 Jbeta primers. Original handling: Tens of millions of unique TCR beta chains, roughly 11 million of them shared, were counted by a later analysis. Method: immunoSEQ multiplex PCR; TCRdb's copy keeps in-frame clones and lacks some. That table supplies the V and J calls and clone size; D and trimming were determined from the DNA. The table includes over 50,000 clones, more than 70% detected once. Germline V gene lookup returns CDR1 SGDLS and CDR2 YYNGEE. This CDR3 spans 13 amino acids. Trimming removed 3 bases from V and 0 bases from J, with 3 bases in between. The donors comprised healthy bone marrow donors. Worth noting for this clone: Its matching antigen is unknown.

The source is a man aged 50 or older in good health and CMV-seropositive. The V call is TRBV9, the J call TRBJ2-2; D not certain. Sequencing was performed on PBMCs. For the CDR3, the DNA is TGTGCCAGCAGCGCTACGAACACCGGGGAGCTGTTTTTT. Translated, it gives CASSATNTGELFF.